Listed below are T cell receptor beta chains from one sample, sequenced in a study of PD-1 blockade in mismatch repair-deficient tumors. Generated by immunoSEQ multiplex PCR, the TCRdb table keeps only in-frame clones and is missing some. This table has approximately 38,000 clones, approximately 85% appearing once. The sequenced sample was peripheral blood, obtained roughly 76 weeks after starting pembrolizumab. The source of these receptors is an adult with mismatch repair-deficient cancer. The CDR3 runs from the conserved cysteine through the conserved F or W. A D gene is named only where the DNA matches it firmly. Expanded clones are given a class, and other clones once, few, many or no size at all.

clone size: .; J gene: TRBJ2-5; D gene: TRBD2; V gene: TRBV2; CDR3 protein: CASSTSVQETQYF; CDR3 DNA: TGTGCCAGCAGCACTAGCGTACAAGAGACCCAGTACTTC
clone size: .; J gene: TRBJ2-4; D gene: .; V gene: TRBV4-2; CDR3 protein: CASSQEGITAKNIQYF; CDR3 DNA: TGTGCCAGCAGCCAAGAGGGGATTACAGCCAAAAACATTCAGTACTTC
clone size: .; J gene: TRBJ2-1; D gene: TRBD2; V gene: TRBV7-9; CDR3 protein: CASRPTSGRSYNEQFF; CDR3 DNA: TGTGCCAGCAGACCGACTAGCGGGAGATCCTACAATGAGCAGTTCTTC
clone size: .; J gene: TRBJ1-1; D gene: .; V gene: TRBV5-1; CDR3 protein: CASSRSDEATEAFF; CDR3 DNA: TGCGCCAGCAGCCGTAGTGATGAGGCCACTGAAGCTTTCTTT
clone size: .; J gene: TRBJ2-7; D gene: .; V gene: TRBV7-6; CDR3 protein: CASSLGGLSYEQYF; CDR3 DNA: TGTGCCAGCAGCTTAGGGGGACTCTCCTACGAGCAGTACTTC
clone size: .; J gene: TRBJ2-7; D gene: TRBD2; V gene: TRBV5-1; CDR3 protein: CASSPRAGGPYEQYF; CDR3 DNA: TGCGCCAGCAGCCCCAGAGCGGGAGGGCCCTACGAGCAGTACTTC
clone size: .; J gene: TRBJ2-1; D gene: .; V gene: TRBV5-1; CDR3 protein: CASSLAYTPDIDEQFF; CDR3 DNA: TGCGCCAGCAGCTTGGCTTACACTCCGGATATCGATGAGCAGTTCTTC
clone size: .; J gene: TRBJ2-1; D gene: TRBD2; V gene: TRBV4-2; CDR3 protein: CASSQLPTSGIYNEQFF; CDR3 DNA: TGTGCCAGCAGCCAACTCCCAACTAGCGGAATCTACAATGAGCAGTTCTTC
clone size: .; J gene: TRBJ2-7; D gene: TRBD2; V gene: TRBV7-3; CDR3 protein: CASSLGLGSYEQYF; CDR3 DNA: TGTGCCAGCAGCTTGGGACTAGGTTCCTACGAGCAGTACTTC
clone size: .; J gene: TRBJ2-2; D gene: .; V gene: TRBV5-6; CDR3 protein: CASSSLVVYTGELFF; CDR3 DNA: TGTGCCAGCAGCTCACTGGTAGTATACACCGGGGAGCTGTTTTTT
clone size: .; J gene: TRBJ2-1; D gene: .; V gene: TRBV4-1; CDR3 protein: CASSQGERVNEQFF; CDR3 DNA: TGCGCCAGCAGCCAGGGGGAGAGGGTTAATGAGCAGTTCTTC
clone size: .; J gene: TRBJ2-3; D gene: .; V gene: TRBV5-4; CDR3 protein: CASSNGPSPSTDTQYF; CDR3 DNA: TGTGCCAGCAGCAATGGACCTTCCCCTAGCACAGATACGCAGTATTTT
clone size: .; J gene: TRBJ2-1; D gene: .; V gene: TRBV28; CDR3 protein: CASSFGRTSSDEQFF; CDR3 DNA: TGTGCCAGCAGTTTTGGTAGGACAAGCTCCGATGAGCAGTTCTTC
clone size: .; J gene: TRBJ2-3; D gene: .; V gene: TRBV30; CDR3 protein: CAWSGKAPDTQYF; CDR3 DNA: TGTGCCTGGAGTGGCAAGGCCCCAGATACGCAGTATTTT
clone size: once; J gene: TRBJ2-5; D gene: .; V gene: TRBV5-4; CDR3 protein: CASSPGGAGEGQETQYF; CDR3 DNA: TGTGCCAGCAGCCCGGGGGGCGCGGGAGAGGGCCAAGAGACCCAGTACTTC
clone size: .; J gene: TRBJ2-2; D gene: .; V gene: TRBV9; CDR3 protein: CASSVGRAPNTGELFF; CDR3 DNA: TGTGCCAGCAGCGTGGGACGTGCCCCGAACACCGGGGAGCTGTTTTTT
clone size: .; J gene: TRBJ2-2; D gene: TRBD2; V gene: TRBV18; CDR3 protein: CASSPFGRENTGELFF; CDR3 DNA: TGTGCCAGCTCACCGTTTGGGAGGGAGAACACCGGGGAGCTGTTTTTT
clone size: .; J gene: TRBJ1-5; D gene: .; V gene: TRBV2; CDR3 protein: CASSEEGQPQHF; CDR3 DNA: TGTGCCAGCAGTGAAGAGGGGCAGCCCCAGCATTTT
clone size: .; J gene: TRBJ2-7; D gene: TRBD2; V gene: TRBV5-4; CDR3 protein: CASSIAGGFYEQYF; CDR3 DNA: TGTGCCAGCAGCATAGCGGGAGGGTTCTACGAGCAGTACTTC
clone size: .; J gene: TRBJ2-3; D gene: .; V gene: TRBV19; CDR3 protein: CASSITRDTDTQYF; CDR3 DNA: TGTGCCAGTAGTATCACAAGGGACACAGATACGCAGTATTTT
clone size: .; J gene: TRBJ2-2; D gene: TRBD2; V gene: TRBV9; CDR3 protein: CASSVVAGRNTGELFF; CDR3 DNA: TGTGCCAGCAGCGTAGTAGCGGGCAGGAACACCGGGGAGCTGTTTTTT
clone size: once; J gene: TRBJ2-5; D gene: TRBD1; V gene: TRBV9; CDR3 protein: CASSEGQGSQETQYF; CDR3 DNA: TGTGCCAGCAGCGAGGGACAGGGAAGCCAAGAGACCCAGTACTTC
clone size: .; J gene: TRBJ2-2; D gene: .; V gene: TRBV7-3; CDR3 protein: CASSFGHSNTGELFF; CDR3 DNA: TGTGCCAGCAGCTTCGGACATTCGAACACCGGGGAGCTGTTTTTT
clone size: .; J gene: TRBJ2-7; D gene: .; V gene: TRBV19; CDR3 protein: CASSIQPGRTYEQYF; CDR3 DNA: TGTGCCAGTAGTATCCAGCCAGGGCGCACCTACGAGCAGTACTTC
clone size: .; J gene: TRBJ2-7; D gene: .; V gene: TRBV6-6; CDR3 protein: CASSSTGPRDYEQYF; CDR3 DNA: TGTGCCAGCAGTTCCACGGGACCGCGGGACTACGAGCAGTACTTC
clone size: .; J gene: TRBJ1-5; D gene: TRBD1; V gene: TRBV19; CDR3 protein: CASRGTGSGNQPQHF; CDR3 DNA: TGTGCCAGTAGGGGGACAGGGAGCGGCAATCAGCCCCAGCATTTT
clone size: .; J gene: TRBJ1-1; D gene: .; V gene: TRBV19; CDR3 protein: CASSIGRENTEAFF; CDR3 DNA: TGTGCCAGTAGTATCGGCAGGGAGAACACTGAAGCTTTCTTT
clone size: .; J gene: TRBJ1-2; D gene: .; V gene: TRBV7-9; CDR3 protein: CASSPTSNYGYTF; CDR3 DNA: TGTGCCAGCAGCCCCACATCAAACTATGGCTACACCTTC
clone size: .; J gene: TRBJ2-1; D gene: TRBD2; V gene: TRBV13; CDR3 protein: CASSFQRGPYNEQFF; CDR3 DNA: TGTGCCAGCAGCTTCCAGCGGGGCCCCTACAATGAGCAGTTCTTC
clone size: few; J gene: TRBJ2-5; D gene: .; V gene: TRBV11-3; CDR3 protein: CASSSGQWHLQETQYF; CDR3 DNA: TGTGCCAGCAGCTCAGGACAGTGGCACCTCCAAGAGACCCAGTACTTC
clone size: .; J gene: TRBJ2-6; D gene: .; V gene: TRBV11-2; CDR3 protein: CASSLSGSGNSGANVLTF; CDR3 DNA: TGTGCCAGCAGCTTATCCGGCTCTGGGAACTCTGGGGCCAACGTCCTGACTTTC
clone size: few; J gene: TRBJ1-5; D gene: .; V gene: TRBV4-1; CDR3 protein: CASSQELPANQPQHF; CDR3 DNA: TGCGCCAGCAGCCAAGAGCTTCCGGCTAATCAGCCCCAGCATTTT
clone size: .; J gene: TRBJ2-3; D gene: TRBD2; V gene: TRBV19; CDR3 protein: CASSLRLAGVTSGDTQYF; CDR3 DNA: TGTGCCAGTAGTCTGAGACTAGCGGGAGTCACCAGTGGAGATACGCAGTATTTT
clone size: .; J gene: TRBJ2-1; D gene: TRBD2; V gene: TRBV11-2; CDR3 protein: CASSQLAGSYNEQFF; CDR3 DNA: TGTGCCAGCAGCCAACTAGCGGGATCTTACAATGAGCAGTTCTTC
clone size: .; J gene: TRBJ2-7; D gene: .; V gene: TRBV7-2; CDR3 protein: CASSLVTADLYEQYF; CDR3 DNA: TGTGCCAGCAGCTTAGTAACAGCGGATCTCTACGAGCAGTACTTC
clone size: .; J gene: TRBJ2-5; D gene: .; V gene: TRBV5-1; CDR3 protein: CASSLGGTKETQYF; CDR3 DNA: TGCGCCAGCAGCTTGGGGGGGACGAAAGAGACCCAGTACTTC
clone size: .; J gene: TRBJ2-3; D gene: .; V gene: TRBV6-4; CDR3 protein: CASSDGPGTDTQYF; CDR3 DNA: TGTGCCAGCAGTGACGGGCCCGGAACAGATACGCAGTATTTT
clone size: few; J gene: TRBJ1-5; D gene: .; V gene: TRBV11-2; CDR3 protein: CASSLEGDQPQHF; CDR3 DNA: TGTGCCAGCAGCCTAGAGGGGGATCAGCCCCAGCATTTT
clone size: few; J gene: TRBJ1-1; D gene: .; V gene: TRBV7-3; CDR3 protein: CASSFTFDTEAFF; CDR3 DNA: TGTGCCAGCAGCTTCACCTTCGACACTGAAGCTTTCTTT
clone size: few; J gene: TRBJ2-5; D gene: .; V gene: TRBV7-3; CDR3 protein: CASSLRRQETQYF; CDR3 DNA: TGTGCCAGCAGCTTAAGGAGGCAAGAGACCCAGTACTTC
clone size: .; J gene: TRBJ2-3; D gene: .; V gene: TRBV11-3; CDR3 protein: CASSLGGTPIDTQYF; CDR3 DNA: TGTGCCAGCAGCTTAGGTGGGACGCCGATAGATACGCAGTATTTT
clone size: .; J gene: TRBJ2-5; D gene: .; V gene: TRBV5-1; CDR3 protein: CASSLVGGGQETQYF; CDR3 DNA: TGCGCCAGCAGCTTGGTAGGGGGTGGGCAAGAGACCCAGTACTTC
clone size: once; J gene: TRBJ2-7; D gene: .; V gene: TRBV6-6; CDR3 protein: CASSGRKVYEQYF; CDR3 DNA: TGTGCCAGCAGTGGTCGTAAAGTTTACGAGCAGTACTTC
clone size: .; J gene: TRBJ2-3; D gene: .; V gene: TRBV7-2; CDR3 protein: CASSLLGPSGDTQYF; CDR3 DNA: TGTGCCAGCAGCTTATTGGGTCCCTCGGGAGATACGCAGTATTTT
clone size: .; J gene: TRBJ1-5; D gene: .; V gene: TRBV27; CDR3 protein: CASSPRDRPNQPQHF; CDR3 DNA: TGTGCCAGCAGTCCTCGTGATCGACCGAATCAGCCCCAGCATTTT
clone size: .; J gene: TRBJ2-3; D gene: .; V gene: TRBV7-6; CDR3 protein: CASSLGADTQYF; CDR3 DNA: TGTGCCAGCAGCCTTGGAGCAGATACGCAGTATTTT
clone size: .; J gene: TRBJ2-7; D gene: .; V gene: TRBV27; CDR3 protein: CASSTGSYEQYF; CDR3 DNA: TGTGCCAGCAGTACAGGGAGCTACGAGCAGTACTTC
clone size: .; J gene: TRBJ2-7; D gene: TRBD2; V gene: TRBV6-6; CDR3 protein: CASTPFSGSRYEQYF; CDR3 DNA: TGTGCCAGCACCCCCTTTAGCGGGAGCAGGTACGAGCAGTACTTC
clone size: few; J gene: TRBJ1-5; D gene: .; V gene: TRBV6-5; CDR3 protein: CASQSLRGTNQPQHF; CDR3 DNA: TGTGCCAGCCAATCACTAAGGGGGACAAATCAGCCCCAGCATTTT
clone size: .; J gene: TRBJ2-7; D gene: .; V gene: TRBV30; CDR3 protein: CAWSSLRMAGRREQYF; CDR3 DNA: TGTGCCTGGAGTTCCCTTCGGATGGCAGGCCGCCGAGAGCAGTACTTC